The entry that follows covers one T cell receptor beta chain sequence. The germline V gene has CDR1 MNHEY and CDR2 SVGAGI. V lost 6 bases, J lost 1 base, and 6 bases stayed unmatched. There are 15 residues in the CDR3. The data are from a study of blood T cell repertoires in COVID-19. TCRdb's table, derived via immunoSEQ multiplex PCR, lists solely in-frame clones and lacks some. The data show 300,000 or so clones, 90% seen once. The chain carries TRBV6-5 and TRBJ1-2; 9 bases agree with TRBD1. This clonotype was sampled from a woman between 40 and 55 years old with acute or convalescent COVID-19. Sequencing was carried out using peripheral blood. CDR3 in amino acids: CASRTGGSINYGYTF. The CDR3 coding sequence is TGTGCCAGCAGGACAGGGGGTAGCATTAACTATGGCTACACCTTC.